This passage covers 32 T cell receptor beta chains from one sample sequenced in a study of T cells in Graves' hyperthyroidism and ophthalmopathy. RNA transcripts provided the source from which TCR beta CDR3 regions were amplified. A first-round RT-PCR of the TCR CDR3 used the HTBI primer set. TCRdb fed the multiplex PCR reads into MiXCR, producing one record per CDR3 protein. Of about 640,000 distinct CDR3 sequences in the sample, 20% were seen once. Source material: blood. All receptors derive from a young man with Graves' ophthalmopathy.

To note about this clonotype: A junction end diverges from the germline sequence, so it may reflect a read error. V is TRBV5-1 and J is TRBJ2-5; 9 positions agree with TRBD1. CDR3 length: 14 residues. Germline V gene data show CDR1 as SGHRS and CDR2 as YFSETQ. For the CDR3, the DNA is TGCGCCAGCAGCTTGACAGGGGGCGGAGAGTCCCAGTACTTC. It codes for CASSLTGGGESQYF.

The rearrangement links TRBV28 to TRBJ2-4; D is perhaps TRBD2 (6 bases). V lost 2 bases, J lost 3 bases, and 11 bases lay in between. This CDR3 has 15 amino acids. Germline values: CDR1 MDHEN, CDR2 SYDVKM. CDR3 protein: CASSLIGGNKNIQYF. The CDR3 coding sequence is TGTGCCAGCAGTTTAATCGGCGGGAACAAAAACATTCAGTACTTC.

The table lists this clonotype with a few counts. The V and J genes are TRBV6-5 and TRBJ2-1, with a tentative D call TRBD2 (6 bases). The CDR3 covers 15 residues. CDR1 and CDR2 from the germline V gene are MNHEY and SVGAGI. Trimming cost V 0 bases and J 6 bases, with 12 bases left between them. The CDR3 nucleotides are TGTGCCAGCAGTTACTCGAGGGGAGGAGGCAATGAGCAGTTCTTC. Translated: CASSYSRGGGNEQFF.

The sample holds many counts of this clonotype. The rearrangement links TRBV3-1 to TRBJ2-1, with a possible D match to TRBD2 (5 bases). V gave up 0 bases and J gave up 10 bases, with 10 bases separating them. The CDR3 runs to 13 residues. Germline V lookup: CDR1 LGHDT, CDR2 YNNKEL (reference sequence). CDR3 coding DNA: TGTGCCAGCAGCCAAGATCAGGACTTCGAGCAGTTCTTC. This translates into CASSQDQDFEQFF.

This CDR3 is CASSQDVSNTEAFF. DNA of the CDR3: TGCGCCAGCAGCCAAGATGTCTCGAACACTGAAGCTTTCTTT. The chain carries TRBV4-3 and TRBJ1-1; D not certain. The germline gives CDR1 LGHNA, CDR2 YSLEER. V lost 0 bases and J 1 base, leaving 6 bases between the germline ends. The CDR3 totals 14 residues.

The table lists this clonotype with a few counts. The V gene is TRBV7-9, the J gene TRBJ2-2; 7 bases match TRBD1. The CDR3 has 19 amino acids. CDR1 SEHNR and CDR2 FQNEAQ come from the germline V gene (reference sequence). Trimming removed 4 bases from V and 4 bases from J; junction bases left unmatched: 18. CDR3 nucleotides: TGTGCCAGCAGCTCGAACAGGGGCGAAGTGGGAATTGGCACCGGGGAGCTGTTTTTT. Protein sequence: CASSSNRGEVGIGTGELFF. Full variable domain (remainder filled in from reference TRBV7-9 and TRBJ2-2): DTGVSQNPRHKITKRGQNVTFRCDPISEHNRLYWYRQTLGQGPEFLTYFQNEAQLEKSRLLSDRFSAERPKGSFSTLEIQRTEQGDSAMYLCASSSNRGEVGIGTGELFFGEGSRLTVL.

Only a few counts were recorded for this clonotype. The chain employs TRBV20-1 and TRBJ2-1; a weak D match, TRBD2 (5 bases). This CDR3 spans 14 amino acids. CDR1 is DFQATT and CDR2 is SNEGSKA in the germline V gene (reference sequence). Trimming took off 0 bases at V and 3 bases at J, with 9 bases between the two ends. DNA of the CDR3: TGCAGTGCTAGAGAAGTCACTAGCTACAATGAGCAGTTCTTC. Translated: CSAREVTSYNEQFF.

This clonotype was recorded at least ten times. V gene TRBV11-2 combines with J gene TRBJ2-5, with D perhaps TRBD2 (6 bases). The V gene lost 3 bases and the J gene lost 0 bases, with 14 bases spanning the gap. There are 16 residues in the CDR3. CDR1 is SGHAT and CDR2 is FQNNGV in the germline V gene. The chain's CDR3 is CASSLLPRTNQETQYF. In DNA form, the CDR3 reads TGTGCCAGCAGCTTGTTGCCCCGGACTAACCAAGAGACCCAGTACTTC. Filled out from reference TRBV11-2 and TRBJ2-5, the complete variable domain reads EAGVAQSPRYKIIEKRQSVAFWCNPISGHATLYWYQQILGQGPKLLIQFQNNGVVDDSQLPKDRFSAERLKGVDSTLKIQPAKLEDSAVYLCASSLLPRTNQETQYFGPGTRLLVL.

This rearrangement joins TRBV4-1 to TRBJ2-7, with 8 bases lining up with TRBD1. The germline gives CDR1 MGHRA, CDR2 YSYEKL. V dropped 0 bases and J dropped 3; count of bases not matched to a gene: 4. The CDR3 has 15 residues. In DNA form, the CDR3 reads TGCGCCAGCAGCCAAGAAGACAGGGGAATCTACGAGCAGTACTTC. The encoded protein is CASSQEDRGIYEQYF.

The CDR3 region has the DNA TGTGCCAGCAGTGATCCAGGGAAAGAGACCCAGTACTTC. Translating it yields CASSDPGKETQYF. This chain connects TRBV25-1 to TRBJ2-5; D is possibly TRBD1 (5 bases). Trimming took off 3 bases at V and 3 bases at J, with 8 bases between the two ends. CDR1 is MGHDK and CDR2 is SYGVNS in the germline V gene. The CDR3 has 13 residues.

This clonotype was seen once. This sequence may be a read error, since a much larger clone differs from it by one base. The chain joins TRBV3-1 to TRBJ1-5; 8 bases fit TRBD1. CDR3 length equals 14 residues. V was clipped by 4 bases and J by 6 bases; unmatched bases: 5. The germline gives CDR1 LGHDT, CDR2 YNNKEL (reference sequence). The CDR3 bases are TGTGCCAGCAGCCCAGGGGGCAGGGGTCAGCCCCAGCATTTT. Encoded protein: CASSPGGRGQPQHF.

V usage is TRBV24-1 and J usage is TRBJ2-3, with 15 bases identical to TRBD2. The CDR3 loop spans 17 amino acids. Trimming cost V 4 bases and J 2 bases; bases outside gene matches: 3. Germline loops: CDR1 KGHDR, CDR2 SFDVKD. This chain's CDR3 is CATSDGLAGGFTDTQYF. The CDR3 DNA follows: TGTGCCACCAGTGACGGACTAGCGGGAGGGTTCACAGATACGCAGTATTTT.

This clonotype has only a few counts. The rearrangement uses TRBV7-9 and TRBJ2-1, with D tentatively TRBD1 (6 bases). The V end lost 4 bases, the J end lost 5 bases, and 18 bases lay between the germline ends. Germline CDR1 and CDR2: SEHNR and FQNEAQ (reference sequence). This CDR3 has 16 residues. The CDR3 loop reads CASSSPTRTANNEQFF. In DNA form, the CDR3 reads TGTGCCAGCAGCTCCCCGACCAGGACAGCGAACAATGAGCAGTTCTTC.

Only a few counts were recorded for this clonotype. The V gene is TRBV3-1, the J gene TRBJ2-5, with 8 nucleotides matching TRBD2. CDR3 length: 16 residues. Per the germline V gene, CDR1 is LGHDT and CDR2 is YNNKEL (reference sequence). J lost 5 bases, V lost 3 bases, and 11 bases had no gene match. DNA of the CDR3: TGTGCCAGCAGCCATTCCGAGCGGGAGTTTCAGGAGACCCAGTACTTC. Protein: CASSHSEREFQETQYF.

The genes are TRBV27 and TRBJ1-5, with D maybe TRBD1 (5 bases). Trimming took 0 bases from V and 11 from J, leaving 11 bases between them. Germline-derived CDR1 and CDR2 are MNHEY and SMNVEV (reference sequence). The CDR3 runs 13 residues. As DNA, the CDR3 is TGTGCCAGCAGTTTATCGATGGCGACAGCCCAGCATTTT. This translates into CASSLSMATAQHF.

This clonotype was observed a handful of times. The CDR3 DNA is TGTGCCAGCAGTTATTCAAGGACTAGCGGTGTCTACAATGAGCAGTTCTTC. This sequence encodes CASSYSRTSGVYNEQFF. This rearrangement joins TRBV6-1 to TRBJ2-1; TRBD2 agrees at 10 bases. V dropped 5 bases and J dropped 3; count of bases not matched to a gene: 10. CDR3 length: 17 residues. Looked up from germline, CDR1 is MNHNS and CDR2 is SASEGT.

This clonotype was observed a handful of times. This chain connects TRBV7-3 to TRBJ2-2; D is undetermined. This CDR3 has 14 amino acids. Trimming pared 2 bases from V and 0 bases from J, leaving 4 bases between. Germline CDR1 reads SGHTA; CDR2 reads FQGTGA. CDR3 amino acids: CASSLWANTGELFF. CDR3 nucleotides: TGTGCCAGCAGCTTATGGGCGAACACCGGGGAGCTGTTTTTT.

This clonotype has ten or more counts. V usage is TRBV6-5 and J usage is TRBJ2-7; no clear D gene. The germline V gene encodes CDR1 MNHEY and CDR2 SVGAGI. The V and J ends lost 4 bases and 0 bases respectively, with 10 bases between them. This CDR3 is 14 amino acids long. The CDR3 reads CASSSTSSSYEQYF. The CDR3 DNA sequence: TGTGCCAGCAGTTCGACTTCAAGCTCCTACGAGCAGTACTTC.

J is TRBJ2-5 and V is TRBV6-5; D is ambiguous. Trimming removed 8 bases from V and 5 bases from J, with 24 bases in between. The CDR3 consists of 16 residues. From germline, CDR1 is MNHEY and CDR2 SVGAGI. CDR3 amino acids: CASLSIVHATRETQYF. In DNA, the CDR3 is TGTGCCAGCCTGTCAATAGTGCACGCTACCCGGGAGACCCAGTACTTC.

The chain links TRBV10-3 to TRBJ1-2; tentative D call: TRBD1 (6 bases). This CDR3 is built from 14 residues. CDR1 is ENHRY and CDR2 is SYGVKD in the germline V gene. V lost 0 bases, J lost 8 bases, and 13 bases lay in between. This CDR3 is CAISESSRGSGYTF. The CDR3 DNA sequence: TGTGCCATCAGTGAGTCTAGCAGGGGAAGCGGCTACACCTTC.

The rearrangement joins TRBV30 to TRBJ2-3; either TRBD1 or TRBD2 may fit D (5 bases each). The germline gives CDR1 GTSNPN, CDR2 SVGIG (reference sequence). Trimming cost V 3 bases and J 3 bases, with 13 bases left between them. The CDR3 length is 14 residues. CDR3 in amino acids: CAWSLGVLTDTQYF. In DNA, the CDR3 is TGTGCCTGGAGCTTGGGGGTCCTGACAGATACGCAGTATTTT.

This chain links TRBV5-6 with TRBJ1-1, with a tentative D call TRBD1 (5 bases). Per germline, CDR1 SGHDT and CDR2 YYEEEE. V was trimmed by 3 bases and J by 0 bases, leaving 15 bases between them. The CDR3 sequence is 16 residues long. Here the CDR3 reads CASSWMAGSMNTEAFF. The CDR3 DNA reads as TGTGCCAGCAGCTGGATGGCAGGGAGTATGAACACTGAAGCTTTCTTT.

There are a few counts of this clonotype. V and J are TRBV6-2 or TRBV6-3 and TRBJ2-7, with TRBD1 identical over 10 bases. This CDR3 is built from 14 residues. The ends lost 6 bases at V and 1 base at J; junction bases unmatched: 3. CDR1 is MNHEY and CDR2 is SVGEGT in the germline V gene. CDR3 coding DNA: TGTGCCAGCAGGGGACAGGGGTTGTCCTACGAGCAGTACTTC. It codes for CASRGQGLSYEQYF.

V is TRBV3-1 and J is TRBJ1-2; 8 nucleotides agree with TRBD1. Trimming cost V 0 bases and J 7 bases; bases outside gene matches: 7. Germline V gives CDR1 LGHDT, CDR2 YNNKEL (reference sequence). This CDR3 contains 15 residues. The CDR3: CASSQDMVDRAGYTF. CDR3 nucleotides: TGTGCCAGCAGCCAAGATATGGTGGACAGGGCTGGCTACACCTTC.

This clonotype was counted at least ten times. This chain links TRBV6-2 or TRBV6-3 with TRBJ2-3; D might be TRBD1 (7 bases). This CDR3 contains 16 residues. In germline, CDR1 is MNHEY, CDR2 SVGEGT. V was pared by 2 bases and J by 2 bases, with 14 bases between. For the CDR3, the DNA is TGTGCCAGCAGTTACGGCGGGACAGAGCTCACAGATACGCAGTATTTT. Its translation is CASSYGGTELTDTQYF.

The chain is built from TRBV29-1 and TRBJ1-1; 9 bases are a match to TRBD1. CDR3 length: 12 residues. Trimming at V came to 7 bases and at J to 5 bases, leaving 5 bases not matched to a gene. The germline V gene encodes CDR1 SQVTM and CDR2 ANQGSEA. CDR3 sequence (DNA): TGCAGCGGCGACAGGGGGGGGACTGAAGCTTTCTTT. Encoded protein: CSGDRGGTEAFF. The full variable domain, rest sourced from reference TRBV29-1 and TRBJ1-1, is SAVISQKPSRDICQRGTSLTIQCQVDSQVTMMFWYRQQPGQSLTLIATANQGSEATYESGFVIDKFPISRPNLTFSTLTVSNMSPEDSSIYLCSGDRGGTEAFFGQGTRLTVV.

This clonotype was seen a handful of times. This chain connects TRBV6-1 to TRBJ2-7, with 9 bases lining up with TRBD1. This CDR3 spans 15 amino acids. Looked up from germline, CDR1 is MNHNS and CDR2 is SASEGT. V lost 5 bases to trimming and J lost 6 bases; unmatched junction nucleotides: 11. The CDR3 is CASSQLKGQGSEQYF. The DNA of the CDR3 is TGTGCCAGCAGTCAACTCAAGGGACAGGGAAGCGAGCAGTACTTC.

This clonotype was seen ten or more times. The CDR3 sequence: CASSVRQGENSPLHF. CDR3 sequence (DNA): TGTGCCAGCAGCGTAAGACAGGGGGAAAATTCACCCCTCCACTTT. This chain connects TRBV11-2 to TRBJ1-6; 9 bases map to TRBD1. V lost 5 bases and J lost 7; bases outside the gene matches: 6. Germline V lookup: CDR1 SGHAT, CDR2 FQNNGV. There are 15 residues in the CDR3. The variable domain in full, with the rest retrieved from reference TRBV11-2 and TRBJ1-6, is EAGVAQSPRYKIIEKRQSVAFWCNPISGHATLYWYQQILGQGPKLLIQFQNNGVVDDSQLPKDRFSAERLKGVDSTLKIQPAKLEDSAVYLCASSVRQGENSPLHFGNGTRLTVT.

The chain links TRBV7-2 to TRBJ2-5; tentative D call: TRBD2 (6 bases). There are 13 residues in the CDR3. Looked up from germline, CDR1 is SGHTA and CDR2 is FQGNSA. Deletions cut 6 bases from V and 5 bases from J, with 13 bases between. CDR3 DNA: TGTGCCAGCAGACGAAGGGAGGCGGAGACCCAGTACTTC. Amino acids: CASRRREAETQYF.

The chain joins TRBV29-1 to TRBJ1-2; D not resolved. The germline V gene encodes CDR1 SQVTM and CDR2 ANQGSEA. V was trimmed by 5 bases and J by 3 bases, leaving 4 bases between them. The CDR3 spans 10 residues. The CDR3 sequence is CSVSDYGYTF. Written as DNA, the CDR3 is TGCAGCGTTTCAGACTATGGCTACACCTTC. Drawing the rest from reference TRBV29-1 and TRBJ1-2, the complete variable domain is SAVISQKPSRDICQRGTSLTIQCQVDSQVTMMFWYRQQPGQSLTLIATANQGSEATYESGFVIDKFPISRPNLTFSTLTVSNMSPEDSSIYLCSVSDYGYTFGSGTRLTVV.

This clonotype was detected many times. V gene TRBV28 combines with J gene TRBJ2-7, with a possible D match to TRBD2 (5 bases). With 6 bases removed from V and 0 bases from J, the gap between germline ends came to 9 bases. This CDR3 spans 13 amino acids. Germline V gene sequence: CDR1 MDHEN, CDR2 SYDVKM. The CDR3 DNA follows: TGTGCCAGCAGGGGCGGGCCCTCCTACGAGCAGTACTTC. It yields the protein CASRGGPSYEQYF.

CDR3 coding DNA: TGTGCCAGCAGTCGCTCGACAGGGGGCAGCGGCGAGACCCAGTACTTC. It encodes CASSRSTGGSGETQYF. J is TRBJ2-5 and V is TRBV27; 10 bases map to TRBD1. The CDR3 consists of 16 residues. Germline V lookup: CDR1 MNHEY, CDR2 SMNVEV (reference sequence). With V trimmed by 5 bases and J by 5 bases, 11 bases remained unmatched.